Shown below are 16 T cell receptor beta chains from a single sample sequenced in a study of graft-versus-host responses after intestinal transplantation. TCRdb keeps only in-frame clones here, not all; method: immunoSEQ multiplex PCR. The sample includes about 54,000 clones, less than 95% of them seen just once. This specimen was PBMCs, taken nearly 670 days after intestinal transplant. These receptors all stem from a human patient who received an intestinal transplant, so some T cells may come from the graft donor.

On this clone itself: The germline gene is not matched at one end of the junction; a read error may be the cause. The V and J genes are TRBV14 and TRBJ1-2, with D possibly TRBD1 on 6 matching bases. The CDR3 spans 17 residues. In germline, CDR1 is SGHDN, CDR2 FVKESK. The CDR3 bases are TGTGCCAGCAGTCAAGGGACAACGAGGGGGTATAAAATAGGCTACACCTTC. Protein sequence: CASSQGTTRGYKIGYTF.

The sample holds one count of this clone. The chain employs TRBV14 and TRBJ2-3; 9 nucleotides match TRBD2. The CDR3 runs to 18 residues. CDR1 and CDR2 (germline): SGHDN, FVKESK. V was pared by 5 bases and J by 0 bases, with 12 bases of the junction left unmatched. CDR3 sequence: CASSFGGTSKVSTDTQYF. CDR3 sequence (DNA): TGTGCCAGCAGCTTCGGTGGGACTAGCAAGGTCAGCACAGATACGCAGTATTTT.

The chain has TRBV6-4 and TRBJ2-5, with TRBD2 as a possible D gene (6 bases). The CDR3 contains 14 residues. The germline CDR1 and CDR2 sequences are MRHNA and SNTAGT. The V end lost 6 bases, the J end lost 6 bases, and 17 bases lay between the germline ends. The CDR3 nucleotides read TGTGCCAGCAGCGGGGGTGCCGCGGGAAAGACCCAGTACTTC. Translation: CASSGGAAGKTQYF.

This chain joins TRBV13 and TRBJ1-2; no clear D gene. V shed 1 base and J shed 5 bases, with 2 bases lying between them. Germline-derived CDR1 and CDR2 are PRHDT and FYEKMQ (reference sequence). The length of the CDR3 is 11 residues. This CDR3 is CASSLEYGYTF. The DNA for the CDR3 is TGTGCCAGCAGCTTAGAATATGGCTACACCTTC.

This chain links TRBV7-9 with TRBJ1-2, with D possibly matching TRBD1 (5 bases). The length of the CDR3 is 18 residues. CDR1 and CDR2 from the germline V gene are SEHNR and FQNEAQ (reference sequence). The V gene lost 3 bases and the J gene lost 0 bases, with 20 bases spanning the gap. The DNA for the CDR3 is TGTGCCAGCAGCTTGTTAGGGACCAAGGGTTTGGCTAACTATGGCTACACCTTC. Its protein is CASSLLGTKGLANYGYTF.

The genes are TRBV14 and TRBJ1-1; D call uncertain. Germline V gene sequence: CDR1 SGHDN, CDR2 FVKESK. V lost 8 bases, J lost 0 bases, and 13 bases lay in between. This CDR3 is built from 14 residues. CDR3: CASSLDFMNTEAFF. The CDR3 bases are TGTGCCAGCTCCCTCGATTTCATGAACACTGAAGCTTTCTTT.

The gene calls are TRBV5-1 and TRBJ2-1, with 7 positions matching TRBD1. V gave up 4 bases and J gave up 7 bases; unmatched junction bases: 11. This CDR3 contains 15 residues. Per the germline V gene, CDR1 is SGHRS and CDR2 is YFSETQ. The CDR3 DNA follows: TGCGCCAGCAGCCTTGTGGCAGGGGGTTGGAATGAGCAGTTCTTC. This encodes CASSLVAGGWNEQFF.

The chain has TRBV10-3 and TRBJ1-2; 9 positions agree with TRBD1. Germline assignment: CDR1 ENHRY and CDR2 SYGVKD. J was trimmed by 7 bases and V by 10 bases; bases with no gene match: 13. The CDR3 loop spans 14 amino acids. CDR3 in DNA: TGTGCCACCATCATGGCGGGACAGGGTTCTGGCTACACCTTC. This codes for CATIMAGQGSGYTF.

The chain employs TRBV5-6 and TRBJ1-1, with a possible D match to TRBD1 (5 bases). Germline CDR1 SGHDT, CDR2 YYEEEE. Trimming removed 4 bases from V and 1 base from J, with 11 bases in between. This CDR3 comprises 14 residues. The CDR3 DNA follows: TGTGCCAGCAGCAGGTCCGACAGGAACACTGAAGCTTTCTTT. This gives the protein CASSRSDRNTEAFF. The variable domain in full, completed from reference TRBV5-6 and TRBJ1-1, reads DAGVTQSPTHLIKTRGQQVTLRCSPKSGHDTVSWYQQALGQGPQFIFQYYEEEERQRGNFPDRFSGHQFPNYSSELNVNALLLGDSALYLCASSRSDRNTEAFFGQGTRLTVV.

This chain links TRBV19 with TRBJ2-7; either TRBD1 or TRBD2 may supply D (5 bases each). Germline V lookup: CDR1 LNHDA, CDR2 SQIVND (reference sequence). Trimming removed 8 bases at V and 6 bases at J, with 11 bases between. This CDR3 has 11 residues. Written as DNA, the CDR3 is TGTGCCAGTGGGGACCGGGTCGAGCAGTACTTC. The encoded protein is CASGDRVEQYF.

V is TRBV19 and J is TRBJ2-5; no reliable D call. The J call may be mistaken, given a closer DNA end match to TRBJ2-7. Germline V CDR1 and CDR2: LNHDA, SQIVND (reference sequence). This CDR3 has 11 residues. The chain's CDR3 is CATKENYEQYF. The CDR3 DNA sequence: TGTGCCACTAAGGAGAACTACGAGCAGTACTTC.

In DNA, the CDR3 is TGTGCCAGTCTCCGGGACGTTCCCTACGAGCAGTACTTC. Translation: CASLRDVPYEQYF. The J gene is TRBJ2-7, the V gene TRBV6-1; D assignment may be TRBD1 or TRBD2 (5 bases each). The V and J ends lost 9 bases and 2 bases respectively, with 14 bases between them. Looked up from germline, CDR1 is MNHNS and CDR2 is SASEGT. The CDR3 length is 13 residues.

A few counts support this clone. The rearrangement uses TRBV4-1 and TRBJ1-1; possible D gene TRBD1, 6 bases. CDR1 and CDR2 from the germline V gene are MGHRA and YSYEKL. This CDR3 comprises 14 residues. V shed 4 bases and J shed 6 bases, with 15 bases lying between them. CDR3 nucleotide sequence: TGCGCCAGCAGCCCCATACTACAGGGTCCTGAAGCTTTCTTT. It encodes CASSPILQGPEAFF.

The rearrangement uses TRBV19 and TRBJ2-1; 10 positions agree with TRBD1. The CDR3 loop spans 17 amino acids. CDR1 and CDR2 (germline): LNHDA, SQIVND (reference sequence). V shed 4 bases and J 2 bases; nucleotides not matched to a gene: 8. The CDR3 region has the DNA TGTGCCAGTAGTAGGGGGACAGGGGTAAACACCTACAATGAGCAGTTCTTC. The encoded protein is CASSRGTGVNTYNEQFF.

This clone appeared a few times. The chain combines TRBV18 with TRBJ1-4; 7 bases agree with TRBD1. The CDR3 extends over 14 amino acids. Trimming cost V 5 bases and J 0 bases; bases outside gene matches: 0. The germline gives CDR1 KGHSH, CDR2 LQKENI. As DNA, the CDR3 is TGTGCCAGCTCAACAGGGGCAACTAATGAAAAACTGTTTTTT. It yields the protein CASSTGATNEKLFF.

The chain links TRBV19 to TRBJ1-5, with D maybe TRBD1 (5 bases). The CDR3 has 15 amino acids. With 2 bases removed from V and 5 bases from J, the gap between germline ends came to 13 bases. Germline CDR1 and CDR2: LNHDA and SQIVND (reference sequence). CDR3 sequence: CASSIMLAGYQPQHF. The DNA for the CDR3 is TGTGCCAGTAGTATAATGTTGGCAGGGTATCAGCCCCAGCATTTT.